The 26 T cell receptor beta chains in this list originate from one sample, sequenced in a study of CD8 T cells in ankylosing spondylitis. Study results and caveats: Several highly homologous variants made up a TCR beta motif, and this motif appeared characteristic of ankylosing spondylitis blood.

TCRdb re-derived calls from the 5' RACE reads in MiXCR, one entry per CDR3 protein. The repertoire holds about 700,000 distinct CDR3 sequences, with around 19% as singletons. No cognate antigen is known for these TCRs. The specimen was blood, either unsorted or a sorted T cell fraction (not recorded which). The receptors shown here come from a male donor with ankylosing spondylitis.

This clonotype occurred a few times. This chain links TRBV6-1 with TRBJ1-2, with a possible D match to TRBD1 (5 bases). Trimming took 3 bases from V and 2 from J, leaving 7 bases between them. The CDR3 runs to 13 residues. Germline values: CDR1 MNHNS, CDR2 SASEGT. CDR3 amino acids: CASSDRGNYGYTF. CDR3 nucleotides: TGTGCCAGCAGTGATAGGGGAAACTATGGCTACACCTTC.

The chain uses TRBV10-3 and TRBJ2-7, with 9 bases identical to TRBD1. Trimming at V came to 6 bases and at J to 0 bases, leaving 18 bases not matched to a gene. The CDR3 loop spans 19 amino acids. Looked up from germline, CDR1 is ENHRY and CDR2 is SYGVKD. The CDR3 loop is CAISPVPGQGRGSSYEQYF. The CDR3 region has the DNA TGTGCCATCAGCCCCGTCCCGGGACAGGGTAGGGGGAGCTCCTACGAGCAGTACTTC.

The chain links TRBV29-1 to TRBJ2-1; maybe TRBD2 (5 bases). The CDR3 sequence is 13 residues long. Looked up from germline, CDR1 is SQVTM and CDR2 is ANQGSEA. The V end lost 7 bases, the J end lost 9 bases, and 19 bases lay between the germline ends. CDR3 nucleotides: TGCAGCGGTCTTGGCCACGGGATTCGTGAGCAGTTCTTC. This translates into CSGLGHGIREQFF.

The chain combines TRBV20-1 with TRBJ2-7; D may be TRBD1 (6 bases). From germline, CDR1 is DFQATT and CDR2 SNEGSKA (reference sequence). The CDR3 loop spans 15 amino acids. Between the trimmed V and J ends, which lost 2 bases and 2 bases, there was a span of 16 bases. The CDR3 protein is CSARRPRTVAYEQYF. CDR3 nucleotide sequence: TGCAGTGCTAGACGCCCGAGGACAGTAGCCTACGAGCAGTACTTC.

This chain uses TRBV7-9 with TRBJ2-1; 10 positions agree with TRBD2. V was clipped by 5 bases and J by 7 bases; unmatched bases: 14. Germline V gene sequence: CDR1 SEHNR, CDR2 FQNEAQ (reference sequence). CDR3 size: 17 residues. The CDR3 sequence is CASSPGPSGSFSNEQFF. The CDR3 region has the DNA TGTGCCAGCAGCCCTGGACCTAGCGGGAGTTTCTCTAATGAGCAGTTCTTC.

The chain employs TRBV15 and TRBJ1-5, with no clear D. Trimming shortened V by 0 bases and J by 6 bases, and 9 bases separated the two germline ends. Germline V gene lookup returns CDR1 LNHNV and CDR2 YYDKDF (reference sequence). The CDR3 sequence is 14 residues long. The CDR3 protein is CATSRDGNSQPQHF. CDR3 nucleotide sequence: TGTGCCACCAGCAGAGACGGTAATTCTCAGCCCCAGCATTTT.

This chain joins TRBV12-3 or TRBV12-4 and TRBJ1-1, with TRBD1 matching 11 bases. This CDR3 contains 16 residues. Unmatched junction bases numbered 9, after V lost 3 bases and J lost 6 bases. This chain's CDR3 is CASSFPGTGGFPEAFF. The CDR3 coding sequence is TGTGCCAGCAGTTTTCCCGGGACAGGGGGTTTCCCTGAAGCTTTCTTT.

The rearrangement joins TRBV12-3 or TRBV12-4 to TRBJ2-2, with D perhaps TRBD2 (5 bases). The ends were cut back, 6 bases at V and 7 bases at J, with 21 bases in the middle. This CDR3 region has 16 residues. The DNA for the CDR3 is TGTGCCAGCAGCCCCGCGGCCGGGGAAGATGGCGGGGAGCTGTTTTTT. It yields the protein CASSPAAGEDGGELFF.

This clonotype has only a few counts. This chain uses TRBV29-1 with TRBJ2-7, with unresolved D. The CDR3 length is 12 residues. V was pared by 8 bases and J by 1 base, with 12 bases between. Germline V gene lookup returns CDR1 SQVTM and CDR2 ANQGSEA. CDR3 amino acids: CSYRYDSYEQYF. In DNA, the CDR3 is TGCAGCTACCGTTACGATTCCTACGAGCAGTACTTC.

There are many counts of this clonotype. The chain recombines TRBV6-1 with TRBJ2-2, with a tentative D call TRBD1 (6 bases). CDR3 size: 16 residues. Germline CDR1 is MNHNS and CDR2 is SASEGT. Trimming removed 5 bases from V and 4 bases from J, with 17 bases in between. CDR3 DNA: TGTGCCAGCAGTCCCAACAGGGCGCGAGGCACCGGGGAGCTGTTTTTT. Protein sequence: CASSPNRARGTGELFF.

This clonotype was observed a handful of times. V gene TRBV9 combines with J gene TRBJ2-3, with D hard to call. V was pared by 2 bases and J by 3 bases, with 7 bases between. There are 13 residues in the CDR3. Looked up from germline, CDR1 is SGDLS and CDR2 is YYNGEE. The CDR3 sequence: CASSVDRTDTQYF. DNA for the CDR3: TGTGCCAGCAGCGTGGACCGGACAGATACGCAGTATTTT. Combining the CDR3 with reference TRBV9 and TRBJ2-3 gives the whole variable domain DSGVTQTPKHLITATGQRVTLRCSPRSGDLSVYWYQQSLDQGLQFLIQYYNGEERAKGNILERFSAQQFPDLHSELNLSSLELGDSALYFCASSVDRTDTQYFGPGTRLTVL.

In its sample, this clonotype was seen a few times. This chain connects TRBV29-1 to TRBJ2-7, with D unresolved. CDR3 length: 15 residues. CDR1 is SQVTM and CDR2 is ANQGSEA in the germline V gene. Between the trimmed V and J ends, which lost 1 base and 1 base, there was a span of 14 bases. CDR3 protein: CSVEVDGPISYEQYF. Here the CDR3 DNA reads TGCAGCGTTGAAGTAGACGGGCCGATATCCTACGAGCAGTACTTC.

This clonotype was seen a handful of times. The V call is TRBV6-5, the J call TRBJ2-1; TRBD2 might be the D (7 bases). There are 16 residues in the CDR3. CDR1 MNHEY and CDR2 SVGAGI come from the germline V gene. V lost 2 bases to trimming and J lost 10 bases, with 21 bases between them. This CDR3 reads CASSYTTGLPQGEQFF. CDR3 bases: TGTGCCAGCAGTTACACGACGGGACTACCCCAGGGGGAGCAGTTCTTC.

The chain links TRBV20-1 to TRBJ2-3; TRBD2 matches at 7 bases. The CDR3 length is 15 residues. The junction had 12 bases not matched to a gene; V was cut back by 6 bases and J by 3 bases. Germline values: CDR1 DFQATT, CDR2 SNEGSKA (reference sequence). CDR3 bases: TGCAGTGCCGCAGGGAGTCGCGGGAGAACAGATACGCAGTATTTT. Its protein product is CSAAGSRGRTDTQYF.

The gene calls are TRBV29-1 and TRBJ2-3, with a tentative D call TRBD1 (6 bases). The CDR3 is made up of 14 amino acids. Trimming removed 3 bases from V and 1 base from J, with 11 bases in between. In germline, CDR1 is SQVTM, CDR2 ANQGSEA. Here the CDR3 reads CSVDVQGRTDTQYF. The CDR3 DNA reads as TGCAGCGTTGACGTCCAGGGGCGCACAGATACGCAGTATTTT.

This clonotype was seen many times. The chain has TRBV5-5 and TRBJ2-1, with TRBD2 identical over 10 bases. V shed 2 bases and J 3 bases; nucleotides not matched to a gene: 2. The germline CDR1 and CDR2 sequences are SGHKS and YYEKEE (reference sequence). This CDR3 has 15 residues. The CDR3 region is CASSLGTSDYNEQFF. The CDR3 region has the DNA TGTGCCAGCAGCTTAGGGACTAGCGACTACAATGAGCAGTTCTTC.

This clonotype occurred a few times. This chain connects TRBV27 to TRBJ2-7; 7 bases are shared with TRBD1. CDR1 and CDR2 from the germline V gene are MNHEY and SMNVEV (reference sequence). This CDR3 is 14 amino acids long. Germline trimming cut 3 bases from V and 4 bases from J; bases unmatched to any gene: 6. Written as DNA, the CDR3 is TGTGCCAGCAGTTTGGCGTACAGGGGATACGAGCAGTACTTC. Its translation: CASSLAYRGYEQYF.

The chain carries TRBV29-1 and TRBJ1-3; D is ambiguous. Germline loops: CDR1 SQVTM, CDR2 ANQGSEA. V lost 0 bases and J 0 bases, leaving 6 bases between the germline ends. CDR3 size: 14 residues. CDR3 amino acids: CSVEDPASGNTIYF. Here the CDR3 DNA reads TGCAGCGTTGAAGATCCTGCCTCTGGAAACACCATATATTTT.

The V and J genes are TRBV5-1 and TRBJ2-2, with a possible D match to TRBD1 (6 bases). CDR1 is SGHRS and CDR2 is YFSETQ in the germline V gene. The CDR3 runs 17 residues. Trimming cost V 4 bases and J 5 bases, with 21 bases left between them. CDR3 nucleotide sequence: TGCGCCAGCAGCCCTAGGGGGATCCCGCTTCGGACCGGGGAGCTGTTTTTT. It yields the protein CASSPRGIPLRTGELFF.

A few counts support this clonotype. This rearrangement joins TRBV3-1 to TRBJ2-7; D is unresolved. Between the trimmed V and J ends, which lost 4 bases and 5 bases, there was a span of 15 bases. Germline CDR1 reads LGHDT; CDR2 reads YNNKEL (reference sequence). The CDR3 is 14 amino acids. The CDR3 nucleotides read TGTGCCAGCAGCCCCGGCGCGAGTCGAGACGAGCAGTACTTC. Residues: CASSPGASRDEQYF.

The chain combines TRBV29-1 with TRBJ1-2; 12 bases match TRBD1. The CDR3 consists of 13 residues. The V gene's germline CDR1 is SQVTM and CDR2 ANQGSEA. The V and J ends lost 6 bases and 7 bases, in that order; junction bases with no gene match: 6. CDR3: CSVLGQGASGYTF. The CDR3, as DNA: TGCAGCGTGCTGGGACAGGGGGCGTCTGGCTACACCTTC.

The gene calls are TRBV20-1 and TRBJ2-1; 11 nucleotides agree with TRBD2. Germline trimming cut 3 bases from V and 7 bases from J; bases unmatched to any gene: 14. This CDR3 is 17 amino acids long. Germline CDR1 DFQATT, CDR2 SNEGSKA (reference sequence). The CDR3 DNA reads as TGCAGTGCTAGCTTCCTCACTAGGGGGACTAGCGGAAATGAGCAGTTCTTC. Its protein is CSASFLTRGTSGNEQFF.

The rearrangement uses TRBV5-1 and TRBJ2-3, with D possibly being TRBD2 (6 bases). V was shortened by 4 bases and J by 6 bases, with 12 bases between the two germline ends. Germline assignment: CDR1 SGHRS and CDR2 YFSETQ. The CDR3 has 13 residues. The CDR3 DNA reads TGCGCCAGCAGCGACGGGGCGGGGGATACGCAGTATTTT. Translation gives CASSDGAGDTQYF.

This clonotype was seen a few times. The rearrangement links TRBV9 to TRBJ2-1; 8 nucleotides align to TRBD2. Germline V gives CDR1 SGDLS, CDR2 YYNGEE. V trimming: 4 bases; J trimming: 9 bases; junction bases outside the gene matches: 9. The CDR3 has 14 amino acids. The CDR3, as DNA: TGTGCCAGCAGCATCGGGACTAGTATGGTTGAGCAGTTCTTC. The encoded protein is CASSIGTSMVEQFF.

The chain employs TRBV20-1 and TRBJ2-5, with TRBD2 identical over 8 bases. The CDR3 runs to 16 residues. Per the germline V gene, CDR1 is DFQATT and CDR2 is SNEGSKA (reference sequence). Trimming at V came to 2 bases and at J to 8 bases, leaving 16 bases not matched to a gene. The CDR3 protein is CSARRGAGGFGSTQYF. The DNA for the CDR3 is TGCAGTGCTAGACGTGGCGCGGGAGGCTTCGGAAGCACCCAGTACTTC.

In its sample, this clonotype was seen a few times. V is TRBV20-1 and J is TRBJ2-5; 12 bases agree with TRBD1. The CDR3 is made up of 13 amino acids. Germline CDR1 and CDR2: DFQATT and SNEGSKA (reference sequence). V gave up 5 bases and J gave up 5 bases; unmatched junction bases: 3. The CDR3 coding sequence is TGCAGTGCTGGGGACAGGGGGCCTGAGACCCAGTACTTC. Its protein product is CSAGDRGPETQYF.